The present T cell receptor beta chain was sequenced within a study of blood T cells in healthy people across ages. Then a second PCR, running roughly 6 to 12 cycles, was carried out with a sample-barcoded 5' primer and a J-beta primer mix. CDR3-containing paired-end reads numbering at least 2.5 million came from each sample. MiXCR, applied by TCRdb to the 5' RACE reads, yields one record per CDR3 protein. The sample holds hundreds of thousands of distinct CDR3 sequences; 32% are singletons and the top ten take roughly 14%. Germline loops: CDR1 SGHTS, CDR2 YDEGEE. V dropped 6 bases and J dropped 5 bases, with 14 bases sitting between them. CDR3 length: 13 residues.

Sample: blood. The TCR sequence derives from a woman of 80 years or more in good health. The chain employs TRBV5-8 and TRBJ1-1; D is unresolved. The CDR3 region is CASTRNKGTEAFF. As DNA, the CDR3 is TGTGCCAGCACCCGAAATAAGGGAACTGAAGCTTTCTTT.